These 22 T cell receptor beta chains share one sample of origin, sequenced in a study of graft-versus-host responses after intestinal transplantation. The table came from immunoSEQ multiplex PCR; TCRdb's copy has only in-frame clones and leaves some out. Of about 10,000 clones in the sample, 30% to 40% were seen once. Sequencing was performed on alloreactive CD4+ T cells from a mixed lymphocyte reaction culture, taken before transplantation. Described subset: CFSE-low proliferating T cells sorted from roughly six-day pre-transplant mixed lymphocyte reaction (GvH or HvG direction). The origin of the receptors is a human patient who was an organ donor for intestinal transplantation.

The rearrangement uses TRBV9 and TRBJ2-6; a weak D match, TRBD1 (5 bases). The CDR3 is 17 amino acids. Germline loops: CDR1 SGDLS, CDR2 YYNGEE. V was trimmed by 5 bases and J by 0 bases, leaving 15 bases between them. The CDR3 here is CASSTGSFISGANVLTF. Written as DNA, the CDR3 is TGTGCCAGCAGTACAGGTTCCTTTATCTCTGGGGCCAACGTCCTGACTTTC. Filled out from reference TRBV9 and TRBJ2-6, the complete variable domain reads DSGVTQTPKHLITATGQRVTLRCSPRSGDLSVYWYQQSLDQGLQFLIQYYNGEERAKGNILERFSAQQFPDLHSELNLSSLELGDSALYFCASSTGSFISGANVLTFGAGSRLTVL.

In its sample, this clone ranks as medium-sized. This chain uses TRBV7-3 with TRBJ1-2; D remains unclear. Per the germline V gene, CDR1 is SGHTA and CDR2 is FQGTGA. V was trimmed by 2 bases and J by 5 bases, leaving 3 bases between them. The CDR3 totals 11 residues. The CDR3 coding sequence is TGTGCCAGCAGCTTACAATATGGCTACACCTTC. Protein: CASSLQYGYTF.

V is TRBV5-1 and J is TRBJ2-1; the D gene is possibly TRBD1 (6 bases). The CDR3 has 15 residues. CDR1 SGHRS and CDR2 YFSETQ come from the germline V gene. Trimming shortened V by 1 base and J by 0 bases, and 8 bases separated the two germline ends. DNA for the CDR3: TGCGCCAGCAGCTTGCAGGGGACCTCCTACAATGAGCAGTTCTTC. Its translation is CASSLQGTSYNEQFF. The full variable domain, completed using reference TRBV5-1 and TRBJ2-1, is KAGVTQTPRYLIKTRGQQVTLSCSPISGHRSVSWYQQTPGQGLQFLFEYFSETQRNKGNFPGRFSGRQFSNSRSEMNVSTLELGDSALYLCASSLQGTSYNEQFFGPGTRLTVL.

The CDR3 here is CAISVIGQGATNYGYTF. In DNA, the CDR3 is TGTGCCATCAGTGTGATAGGACAGGGGGCGACTAACTATGGCTACACCTTC. This chain connects TRBV10-3 to TRBJ1-2, with 11 positions matching TRBD1. Germline CDR1 reads ENHRY; CDR2 reads SYGVKD. Trimming removed 4 bases from V and 0 bases from J; junction bases left unmatched: 7. The CDR3 sequence is 17 residues long.

By share of the sample, this clone is medium-sized. The gene calls are TRBV2 and TRBJ2-2, with D possibly being TRBD1 (5 bases). Germline CDR1 and CDR2: SNHLY and FYNNEI. Trimming shortened V by 4 bases and J by 3 bases, and 9 bases separated the two germline ends. The CDR3 sequence is 14 residues long. The DNA of the CDR3 is TGTGCCAGCAGTGGACAGCGTGACACCGGGGAGCTGTTTTTT. It yields the protein CASSGQRDTGELFF.

By frequency in the sample, this clone is medium-sized. J is TRBJ1-2 and V is TRBV6-6, with D hard to call. The V end lost 5 bases, the J end lost 0 bases, and 16 bases lay between the germline ends. The CDR3 sequence is 16 residues long. The germline CDR1 and CDR2 sequences are MNHNY and SVGAGI (reference sequence). The chain's CDR3 is CASSPRGGSANYGYTF. The CDR3 DNA reads TGTGCCAGCAGTCCGCGGGGAGGGTCGGCTAACTATGGCTACACCTTC.

This clone was seen a few times. J is TRBJ2-7 and V is TRBV27; TRBD2 matches at 12 bases. The CDR3 totals 15 residues. The ends lost 0 bases at V and 4 bases at J; junction bases unmatched: 1. From germline, CDR1 is MNHEY and CDR2 SMNVEV (reference sequence). The CDR3 DNA follows: TGTGCCAGCAGTTTATCACTAGCGGGGGGTTACGAGCAGTACTTC. Its protein product is CASSLSLAGGYEQYF.

This clone was recorded a few times. The chain is built from TRBV6-6 and TRBJ1-2; D ambiguous. Trimming took 3 bases from V and 7 from J, leaving 12 bases between them. The CDR3 contains 13 residues. Germline CDR1 reads MNHNY; CDR2 reads SVGAGI (reference sequence). CDR3 sequence: CASSYLAEGGYTF. For the CDR3, the DNA is TGTGCCAGCAGTTATCTGGCAGAGGGTGGCTACACCTTC.

On this clone: An end of the junction does not agree with germline; a read error may underlie this. The chain joins TRBV28 to TRBJ2-7; no firm D call. The CDR3 is made up of 12 amino acids. Germline V gives CDR1 MDHEN, CDR2 SYDVKM. CDR3 DNA: TGTGCCAGCAGTTTATCCTTACGGGCGGACCGGTTC. Translating gives CASSLSLRADRF.

The sample holds a few counts of this clone. The chain joins TRBV25-1 to TRBJ1-6, with 10 nucleotides matching TRBD1. The CDR3 totals 13 residues. Germline CDR1 is MGHDK and CDR2 is SYGVNS. V lost 6 bases to trimming and J lost 9 bases; unmatched junction nucleotides: 2. CDR3 DNA sequence: TGTGCCAGCAGAGGACAGGGGGGTTCACCCCTCCACTTT. As protein: CASRGQGGSPLHF. The complete variable domain, with remaining parts taken from reference TRBV25-1 and TRBJ1-6, reads EADIYQTPRYLVIGTGKKITLECSQTMGHDKMYWYQQDPGMELHLIHYSYGVNSTEKGDLSSESTVSRIRTEHFPLTLESARPSHTSQYLCASRGQGGSPLHFGNGTRLTVT.

This clone was picked up a small number of times. The J gene is TRBJ2-2, the V gene TRBV4-3; D gene uncertain. This CDR3 is 13 amino acids long. V lost 0 bases to trimming and J lost 7 bases, with 6 bases between them. Germline CDR1 LGHNA, CDR2 YSLEER. This CDR3 is CASSQEDGGELFF. The CDR3 nucleotides read TGCGCCAGCAGCCAAGAAGATGGCGGGGAGCTGTTTTTT.

This clone has just one count. Distinct nucleotide sequences in the sample also encode this CDR3. V usage is TRBV5-6 and J usage is TRBJ2-3; D is ambiguous. V lost 2 bases to trimming and J lost 6 bases, with 7 bases between them. The V gene's germline CDR1 is SGHDT and CDR2 YYEEEE. The CDR3 covers 12 residues. The CDR3 loop reads CASSFLVDTQYF. CDR3 DNA sequence: TGTGCCAGCAGCTTTTTAGTGGATACGCAGTATTTT.

V usage is TRBV6-6 and J usage is TRBJ1-1; a weak D match, TRBD1 (6 bases). Deletions cut 6 bases from V and 4 bases from J, with 15 bases between. There are 14 residues in the CDR3. Looked up from germline, CDR1 is MNHNY and CDR2 is SVGAGI (reference sequence). CDR3 in DNA: TGTGCCAGCAGCTCGCCACAGGGCACCACTGAAGCTTTCTTT. This sequence encodes CASSSPQGTTEAFF.

This clone has just a few counts. The chain employs TRBV6-5 and TRBJ1-2; D remains ambiguous. V lost 6 bases and J lost 4, with 12 bases in between. The germline V gene encodes CDR1 MNHEY and CDR2 SVGAGI. The CDR3 length is 13 residues. The CDR3 is CASSTGSRYGYTF. The CDR3 DNA reads as TGTGCCAGCAGCACCGGGTCCCGCTATGGCTACACCTTC.

Only a few counts were recorded for this clone. The chain joins TRBV7-3 to TRBJ1-3; D is possibly TRBD1 (6 bases). Trimming cost V 5 bases and J 4 bases, with 6 bases left between them. CDR3 length: 12 amino acids. Germline V gene lookup returns CDR1 SGHTA and CDR2 FQGTGA. The CDR3 sequence: CASSDRGNTIYF. The CDR3 coding sequence is TGTGCCAGCAGCGACAGGGGAAACACCATATATTTT.

The chain carries TRBV5-1 and TRBJ2-7; 9 nucleotides match TRBD1. V trimming: 0 bases; J trimming: 6 bases; junction bases outside the gene matches: 4. Germline CDR1 reads SGHRS; CDR2 reads YFSETQ. This CDR3 comprises 14 residues. The CDR3 loop is CASSLVGQGSEQYF. The CDR3 DNA reads TGCGCCAGCAGCTTGGTTGGACAGGGGTCCGAGCAGTACTTC.

The rearrangement uses TRBV6-1 and TRBJ2-7; D is uncertain. V lost 4 bases and J 0 bases, leaving 10 bases between the germline ends. Per germline, CDR1 MNHNS and CDR2 SASEGT. The CDR3 covers 14 residues. The CDR3 here is CASSGTRSSYEQYF. In DNA, the CDR3 is TGTGCCAGCAGTGGGACGAGAAGCTCCTACGAGCAGTACTTC.

This clone was recorded only once. The chain's CDR3 is CSVVAFGRITDTQYF. For the CDR3, the DNA is TGCAGCGTTGTAGCGTTTGGGAGAATCACAGATACGCAGTATTTT. This rearrangement joins TRBV29-1 to TRBJ2-3, with a weak D call TRBD2 (5 bases). The germline V gene has CDR1 SQVTM and CDR2 ANQGSEA. The CDR3 is 15 residues long. V shed 4 bases and J shed 2 bases, with 16 bases lying between them.

CDR3 protein: CASSLAFTGNTGELFF. CDR3 coding DNA: TGTGCCAGCAGCTTAGCTTTTACAGGGAACACCGGGGAGCTGTTTTTT. The rearrangement links TRBV7-9 to TRBJ2-2, with a weak D call TRBD1 (5 bases). CDR1 SEHNR and CDR2 FQNEAQ come from the germline V gene (reference sequence). Trimming took 0 bases from V and 1 from J, leaving 9 bases between them. The CDR3 has 16 residues.

The chain employs TRBV27 and TRBJ2-7; 8 nucleotides align to TRBD1. The germline CDR1 and CDR2 sequences are MNHEY and SMNVEV (reference sequence). Germline trimming cut 5 bases from V and 3 bases from J; bases unmatched to any gene: 9. The CDR3 is 15 residues long. The CDR3 DNA follows: TGTGCCAGCAGTGTGACAGACAGGGGTGTCTACGAGCAGTACTTC. It specifies CASSVTDRGVYEQYF.

This clone came up a few times. A junction end diverges from the germline sequence, so it may reflect a read error. The chain has TRBV7-7 and TRBJ2-5; the D is unclear. The CDR3 consists of 15 residues. Looked up from germline, CDR1 is SSHAT and CDR2 is FNYEAQ (reference sequence). The CDR3 nucleotides read TGTGCTAGCAGCCAAACTCCGGACGGCCAAGAGACCCAGTACTTC. It yields the protein CASSQTPDGQETQYF.

This chain joins TRBV29-1 and TRBJ1-5; no firm D call. Germline-derived CDR1 and CDR2 are SQVTM and ANQGSEA. The CDR3 has 12 amino acids. V was trimmed by 4 bases and J by 5 bases, leaving 9 bases between them. In DNA form, the CDR3 reads TGCAGCGTTGGAGGGAGTTATCAGCCCCAGCATTTT. This codes for CSVGGSYQPQHF.